These T cell receptor beta chains were read from a single sample in a study of T cell responses to AZD1222 COVID-19 vaccine. Profiling relied on immunoSEQ multiplex PCR, and the TCRdb table lists in-frame clones only, not all of them. The sample includes 150,000 to 160,000 clones, around 89% of them seen just once. The sequences come from peripheral blood, collected on day 0 of AZD1222 vaccination. The receptors shown here come from an adult in good health. Each CDR3 is given with its conserved first and last residue. D genes are given only for firm matches. For some rows the clone size is stated as once, few or many, or as a class when expanded; others skip it.

-,TRBV7-2,once,TRBJ2-2,TGTGCCAGCAGCCCTCAGATGGTCGGGGAGCTGTTTTTT,CASSPQMVGELFF
TRBD1,TRBV9,once,TRBJ1-2,TGTGCCAGCAGCTCGACAGGGAATGGCTACACCTTC,CASSSTGNGYTF
TRBD1,TRBV18,-,TRBJ2-1,TGTGCCAGCTCACCATGGGGACAGGGATACAATGAGCAGTTCTTC,CASSPWGQGYNEQFF
-,TRBV5-1,-,TRBJ1-1,TGCGCCAGCAGCTCGAAGACGGACAGCAAAGAAGCTTTCTTT,CASSSKTDSKEAFF
TRBD1,TRBV7-9,-,TRBJ2-7,TGTGCCAGCAGCTTAGGGGACAGGGTGATGTACGAGCAGTACTTC,CASSLGDRVMYEQYF
TRBD1,TRBV18,-,TRBJ1-2,TGTGCCAGCTCACCGGGGACAGGGAATGGCTACACCTTC,CASSPGTGNGYTF
-,TRBV6-2/TRBV6-3,-,TRBJ1-1,TGTGCCAGCAGTTTCTCAGGGTTCACTGAAGCTTTCTTT,CASSFSGFTEAFF
TRBD1,TRBV7-2,-,TRBJ1-2,TGTGCCAGACTAGACTTACAGGGGGCAGGAAGCTATGGCTACACCTTC,CARLDLQGAGSYGYTF
-,TRBV18,-,TRBJ1-5,TGTGCCAGCTCACCGGCCTCCTCAGGTCAGCCCCAGCATTTT,CASSPASSGQPQHF
-,TRBV27,-,TRBJ1-2,TGTGCCAGCAGTTTAAGATCGGGACGATCCGTGGCAGGTGACACCTTC,CASSLRSGRSVAGDTF
TRBD1,TRBV4-1,-,TRBJ1-1,TGCGCCAGCAGCCAAGATAGGGGGGACAGGGGGCTCTGGAACACTGAAGCTTTCTTT,CASSQDRGDRGLWNTEAFF
-,TRBV5-4,-,TRBJ1-1,TGTGCCAGCAGCTCGGAGGGGGTCTTCACTGAAGCTTTCTTT,CASSSEGVFTEAFF
-,TRBV5-6,-,TRBJ2-3,TGTGCCACCTGTCTCCGCCTGGACAGTACTAGCACAGATACGCAGTATTTT,CATCLRLDSTSTDTQYF
TRBD1,TRBV4-3,-,TRBJ1-2,TGCGCCAGCAGCCGGGACAGGGGTGGCTATGGCTACACCTTC,CASSRDRGGYGYTF
-,TRBV25-1,-,TRBJ1-1,TGTGCCAGCAGTGAATTGAGGCAGGGCACTGAAGCTTTCTTT,CASSELRQGTEAFF
-,TRBV5-1,-,TRBJ1-2,TGCGCCAGCAGCTGGGGTAAGGGGGAGGATTCTGGCAGATCTGGCTACACCTTC,CASSWGKGEDSGRSGYTF
-,TRBV6-6,-,TRBJ1-2,TGTGCCAGCAGTACAGGGAACTATGGCTACACCTTC,CASSTGNYGYTF
-,TRBV2,-,TRBJ1-1,TGTGCCAGCAGTGAAGGGACATTGAACACTGAAGCTTTCTTT,CASSEGTLNTEAFF
-,TRBV11-2,-,TRBJ1-4,TGTGCCAGCAGCTTCCAAAGGGCTAATGAAAAACTGTTTTTT,CASSFQRANEKLFF
-,TRBV11-1,-,TRBJ2-5,TGTGCCAGCAGCCCCAGAAGATCAGGAGTACAAGAGACCCAGTACTTC,CASSPRRSGVQETQYF
TRBD1,TRBV5-1,-,TRBJ1-2,TGCGCCAGCAGCAAAGGACAGGGCGGGGGATATGGCTACACCTTC,CASSKGQGGGYGYTF
TRBD1,TRBV11-2,-,TRBJ1-2,TGTGCCAGCAGCTCCGACCCGACAGGGCTCTATGGCTACACCTTC,CASSSDPTGLYGYTF
TRBD2,TRBV7-8,-,TRBJ2-3,TGTGCCAGCAGCTTAGCGAGAGCGGGGGGTTCAGATACGCAGTATTTT,CASSLARAGGSDTQYF
-,TRBV10-3,-,TRBJ2-1,TGTGCCACCTTAGGAGCGGGACAGCAAACTCGGGAGCAGTTCTTC,CATLGAGQQTREQFF
-,TRBV6-5,-,TRBJ2-7,TGTGCCAGCAGTTACCCACCACAGGGTCCCCACGAGCAGTACTTC,CASSYPPQGPHEQYF
-,TRBV3-1/TRBV3-2,-,TRBJ2-7,TGTGCCAGCAGCCAAGTCGGCGGTGTCTACGAGCAGTACTTC,CASSQVGGVYEQYF
-,TRBV21-1,-,TRBJ1-2,TGTGCCAGCAGCAGAAAGACAGGGTTGAACTATGGCTACACCTTC,CASSRKTGLNYGYTF
-,TRBV25-1,-,TRBJ1-3,TGTGCCAGCAGTGAATTGCACACGAGCTCTGGAAACACCATATATTTT,CASSELHTSSGNTIYF
-,TRBV5-1,-,TRBJ1-5,TGCGCCAGTCCATCAGAGGTGCAGGGGAAGAACTTTAAATGCAATCAGCCCCAGCATTTT,CASPSEVQGKNFKCNQPQHF
-,TRBV3-1/TRBV3-2,-,TRBJ2-5,TGTGCCAGCAGCCACGGGACCCAAATCCAGGAGACCCAGTACTTC,CASSHGTQIQETQYF
TRBD1,TRBV6-5,-,TRBJ1-2,TGTGCCAGCAGTTGGGACAGGTGGGGGTATGGCTACACCTTC,CASSWDRWGYGYTF
-,TRBV7-9,-,TRBJ2-7,TGTGCCAGCAGCGAGGGACCGTCCTCCTACGAGCAGTACTTC,CASSEGPSSYEQYF
TRBD2,TRBV11-2,-,TRBJ2-1,TGTGCCAGCAGAAGGACTAGCGGGGGGTCCTACAATGAGCAGTTCTTC,CASRRTSGGSYNEQFF
TRBD1,TRBV7-2,-,TRBJ2-2,TGTGCCAGCAGCAGACGGACAGGGGGTACCGGGGAGCTGTTTTTT,CASSRRTGGTGELFF
-,TRBV7-6,-,TRBJ2-3,TGTGCCAGCAGCCTAGGTCTCGGGACCACCGGCGGCACAGATACGCAGTATTTT,CASSLGLGTTGGTDTQYF
TRBD1,TRBV19,-,TRBJ1-1,TGTGCCAGTACCGACAGGGGCCCTTACACTGAAGCTTTCTTT,CASTDRGPYTEAFF
TRBD1,TRBV27,-,TRBJ1-2,TGTGCCAGCAGTCTAACAGGGACAGGGCCATACTATGGCTACACCTTC,CASSLTGTGPYYGYTF
-,TRBV28,-,TRBJ1-2,TGTGCCAGCAGAATCTCTCCTACAGAGAACTATGGCTACACCTTC,CASRISPTENYGYTF
-,TRBV21-1,-,TRBJ1-1,TGTGCCAGCAGCAAACCCCCCGAGGGGGCCACTGAAGCTTTCTTT,CASSKPPEGATEAFF
TRBD1,TRBV28,-,TRBJ1-5,TGTGCCAGCAGTTCAGGGGGCAGTCAGCCCCAGCATTTT,CASSSGGSQPQHF
-,TRBV27,-,TRBJ1-1,TGTGCCAGCCAAACAAGGGCGCACACTGAAGCTTTCTTT,CASQTRAHTEAFF
-,TRBV9,-,TRBJ2-7,TGTGCCAGCACCCGGGGGGCCGGGGAGTACGAGCAGTACTTC,CASTRGAGEYEQYF
-,TRBV19,-,TRBJ1-1,TGTGCCAGTATCGGGAGGGCGCCCATGAACACTGAAGCTTTCTTT,CASIGRAPMNTEAFF
-,TRBV7-2,-,TRBJ1-5,TGTGCCAGCAGCTTTATTAGCAATCAGCCCCAGCATTTT,CASSFISNQPQHF
-,TRBV5-5,-,TRBJ1-5,TGTGCCAGCAGCTCCGAGTTGCGGAATCAGCCCCAGCATTTT,CASSSELRNQPQHF
TRBD1,TRBV10-3,once,TRBJ1-2,TGTGCCATCAGACCGACAGGGGGCCGCTATGGCTACACCTTC,CAIRPTGGRYGYTF
-,TRBV4-2,-,TRBJ1-2,TGTGCCAGCAGCCAAACACAGGGATTCCCTTCTGGCTACACCTTC,CASSQTQGFPSGYTF
TRBD1,TRBV7-8,-,TRBJ2-1,TGTGCCAGCAGCTTAGCTGGGACAGGGATTTCGAATGAGCAGTTCTTC,CASSLAGTGISNEQFF